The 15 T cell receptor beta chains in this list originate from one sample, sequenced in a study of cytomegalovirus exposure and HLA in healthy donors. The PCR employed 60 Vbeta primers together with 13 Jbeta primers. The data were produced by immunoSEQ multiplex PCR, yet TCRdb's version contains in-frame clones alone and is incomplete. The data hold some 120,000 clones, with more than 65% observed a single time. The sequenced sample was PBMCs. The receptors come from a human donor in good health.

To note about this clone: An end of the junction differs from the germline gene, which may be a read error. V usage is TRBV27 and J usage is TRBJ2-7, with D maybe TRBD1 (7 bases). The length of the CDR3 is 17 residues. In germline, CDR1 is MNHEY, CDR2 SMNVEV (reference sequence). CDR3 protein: CASSLSAVTGRPYGQYF. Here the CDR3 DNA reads TGTGCCAGCAGTTTATCGGCCGTGACAGGGAGGCCCTACGGGCAGTACTTC.

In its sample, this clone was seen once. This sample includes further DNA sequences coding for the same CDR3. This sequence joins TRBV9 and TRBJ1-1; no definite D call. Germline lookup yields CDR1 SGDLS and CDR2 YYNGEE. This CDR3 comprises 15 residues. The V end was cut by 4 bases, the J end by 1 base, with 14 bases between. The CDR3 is CASSPEVQTNTEAFF. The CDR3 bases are TGTGCCAGCAGCCCAGAGGTCCAGACGAACACTGAAGCTTTCTTT.

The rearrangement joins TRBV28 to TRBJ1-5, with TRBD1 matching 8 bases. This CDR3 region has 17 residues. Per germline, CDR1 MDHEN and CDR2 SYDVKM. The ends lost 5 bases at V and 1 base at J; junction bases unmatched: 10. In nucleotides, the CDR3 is TGTGCCAGCAGTCCAAGCCAGGGGGCGGGGAGCAATCAGCCCCAGCATTTT. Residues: CASSPSQGAGSNQPQHF.

CDR3 DNA sequence: TGTGCCAGTAGTATCAACACACAAGACAGGGGGATGGATGGCTACACCTTC. Its translation is CASSINTQDRGMDGYTF. The rearrangement links TRBV19 to TRBJ1-2; 9 nucleotides line up with TRBD1. The length of the CDR3 is 17 residues. The germline V gene encodes CDR1 LNHDA and CDR2 SQIVND (reference sequence). The trim removed 3 bases at V and 6 bases at J, leaving 14 bases unmatched.

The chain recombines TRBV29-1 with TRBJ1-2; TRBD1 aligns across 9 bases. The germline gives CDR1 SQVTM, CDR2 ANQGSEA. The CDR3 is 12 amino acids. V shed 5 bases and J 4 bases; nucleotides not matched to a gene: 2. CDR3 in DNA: TGCAGCGTTCAACAGGGGGCCTATGGCTACACCTTC. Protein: CSVQQGAYGYTF.

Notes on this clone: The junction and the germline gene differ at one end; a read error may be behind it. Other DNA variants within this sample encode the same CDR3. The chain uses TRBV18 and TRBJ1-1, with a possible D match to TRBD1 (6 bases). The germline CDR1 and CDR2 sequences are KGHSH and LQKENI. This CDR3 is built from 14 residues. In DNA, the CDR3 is TGTGCCAGCTCCCCACGGGACACCCACTCTGAAGCTTTCTTT. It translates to CASSPRDTHSEAFF.

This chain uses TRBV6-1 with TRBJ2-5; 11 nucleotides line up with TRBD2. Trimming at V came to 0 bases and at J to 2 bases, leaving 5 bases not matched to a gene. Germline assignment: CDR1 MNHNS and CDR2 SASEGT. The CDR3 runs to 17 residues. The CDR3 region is CASSEAIIAGGQETQYF. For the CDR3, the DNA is TGTGCCAGCAGTGAAGCGATTATAGCGGGAGGGCAAGAGACCCAGTACTTC.

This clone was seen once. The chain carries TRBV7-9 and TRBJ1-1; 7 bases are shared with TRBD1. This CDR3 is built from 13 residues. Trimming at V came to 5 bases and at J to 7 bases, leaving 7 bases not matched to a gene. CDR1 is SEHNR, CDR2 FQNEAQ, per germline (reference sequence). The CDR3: CASSRDSPNEAFF. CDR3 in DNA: TGTGCCAGCAGCCGGGACAGCCCCAATGAAGCTTTCTTT. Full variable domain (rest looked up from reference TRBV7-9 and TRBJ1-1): DTGVSQNPRHKITKRGQNVTFRCDPISEHNRLYWYRQTLGQGPEFLTYFQNEAQLEKSRLLSDRFSAERPKGSFSTLEIQRTEQGDSAMYLCASSRDSPNEAFFGQGTRLTVV.

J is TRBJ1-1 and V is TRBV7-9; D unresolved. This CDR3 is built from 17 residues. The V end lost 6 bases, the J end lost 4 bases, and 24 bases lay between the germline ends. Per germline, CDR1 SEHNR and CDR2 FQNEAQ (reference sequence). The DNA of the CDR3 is TGTGCCAGCAGATTCCTCCCCGGGAGCCTCTTCCCCACTGAAGCTTTCTTT. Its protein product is CASRFLPGSLFPTEAFF.

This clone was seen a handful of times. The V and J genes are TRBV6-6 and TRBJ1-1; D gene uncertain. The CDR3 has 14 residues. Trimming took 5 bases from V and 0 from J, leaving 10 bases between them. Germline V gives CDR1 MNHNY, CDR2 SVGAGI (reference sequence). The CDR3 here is CASSRHIMNTEAFF. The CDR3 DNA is TGTGCCAGCAGTAGACACATCATGAACACTGAAGCTTTCTTT.

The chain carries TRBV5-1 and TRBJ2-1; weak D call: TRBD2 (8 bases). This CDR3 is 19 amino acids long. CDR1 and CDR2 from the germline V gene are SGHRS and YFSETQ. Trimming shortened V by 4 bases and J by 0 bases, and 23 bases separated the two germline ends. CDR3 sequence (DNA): TGCGCCAGCAGCCCCAATCCAGGGGGGAGCGGGAGCTCCTACAATGAGCAGTTCTTC. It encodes CASSPNPGGSGSSYNEQFF.

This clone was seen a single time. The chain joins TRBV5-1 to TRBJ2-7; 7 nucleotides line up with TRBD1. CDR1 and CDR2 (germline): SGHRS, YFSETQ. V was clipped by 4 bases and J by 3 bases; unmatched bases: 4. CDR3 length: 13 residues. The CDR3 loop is CASSTGQIYEQYF. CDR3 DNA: TGCGCCAGCAGCACGGGACAGATCTACGAGCAGTACTTC.

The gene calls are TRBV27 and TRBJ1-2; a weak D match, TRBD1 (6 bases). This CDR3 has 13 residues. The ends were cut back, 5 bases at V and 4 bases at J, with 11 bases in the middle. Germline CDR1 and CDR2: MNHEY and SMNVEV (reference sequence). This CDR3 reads CASSEQGRYGYTF. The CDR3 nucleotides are TGTGCCAGCAGTGAACAGGGACGCTATGGCTACACCTTC.

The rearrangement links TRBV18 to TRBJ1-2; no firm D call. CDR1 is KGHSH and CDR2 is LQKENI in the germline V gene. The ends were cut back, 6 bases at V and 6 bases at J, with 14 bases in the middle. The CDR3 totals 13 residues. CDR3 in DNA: TGTGCCAGCTCCCCCAGAGGAGGAGATGGCTACACCTTC. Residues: CASSPRGGDGYTF.

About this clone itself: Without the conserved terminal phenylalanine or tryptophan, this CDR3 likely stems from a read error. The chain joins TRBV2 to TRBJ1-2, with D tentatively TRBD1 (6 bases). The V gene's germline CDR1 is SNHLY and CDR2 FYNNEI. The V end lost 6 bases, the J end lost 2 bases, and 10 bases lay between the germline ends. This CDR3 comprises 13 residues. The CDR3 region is CASSPGQNYGYTL. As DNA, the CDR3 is TGTGCCAGCAGCCCCGGACAGAACTATGGCTACACCCTC.